This TCR beta chain was sequenced in a study of a mutant IDH1 vaccine in newly diagnosed glioma. This CDR3 contains 17 residues. The V and J ends lost 4 bases and 3 bases respectively, with 20 bases between them. Looked up from germline, CDR1 is MDHEN and CDR2 is SYDVKM. The time point here: week 11, during vaccination. Doses consisted of 300 ug of mutant IDH1 20-mer peptide each, paired with topical imiquimod. Notes on this clone: The antigen is unknown.

Here immunoSEQ multiplex PCR was the method, and the copy in TCRdb shows in-frame clones only, minus some. Of some 120,000 clones in the sample, around 80% were seen once. The receptor was isolated from a man aged 35-49 years with glioma. The specimen comprised PBMCs, sampled from a glioma patient whose treatment included an IDH1 peptide vaccine. The rearrangement links TRBV28 to TRBJ2-3; D is possibly TRBD2 (7 bases). The DNA for the CDR3 is TGTGCCAGCAGTTCCCCCCTTGGAGGGAGGGGGACAGATACGCAGTATTTT. This gives the protein CASSSPLGGRGTDTQYF.